Reported below is one TCR beta chain. The antigen remains unidentified. An end of the junction does not agree with germline; a read error may underlie this. The sample is drawn from a study of T cell repertoires in cytomegalovirus infection. Overall study: CMV epitopes used comprised recently identified HLA-C-restricted ones and well-studied HLA-B-restricted ones. It can be stated that public TCR beta signatures indicated CMV infection as well as a matching HLA type. General study findings and limits: Of the TCR beta families, the public ones yielded a cumulative frequency that identified carriers of CMV plus the relevant HLA.

Looked up from germline, CDR1 is LGHDT and CDR2 is YNNKEL (reference sequence). CDR3 length equals 15 residues. TCRdb reprocessed the reads via MiXCR and lists one record per CDR3 protein. Of fewer than 900,000 distinct CDR3 sequences listed, under 35% are singletons. Specimen: cultured CD8+ T cells from PBMCs, collected from culture after CMV antigen stimulation. This TCR was recovered from a human donor in good health (CMV status not recorded). Some clones in this sample may be carry-over from other donors' samples. The chain has TRBV3-1 and TRBJ1-4, with D unclear. CDR3 coding DNA: TGTGCCAGCAGCGAAGAAGGCGGGTTCAATGAAAAACTGTTTTTT. Translated, it gives CASSEEGGFNEKLFF.